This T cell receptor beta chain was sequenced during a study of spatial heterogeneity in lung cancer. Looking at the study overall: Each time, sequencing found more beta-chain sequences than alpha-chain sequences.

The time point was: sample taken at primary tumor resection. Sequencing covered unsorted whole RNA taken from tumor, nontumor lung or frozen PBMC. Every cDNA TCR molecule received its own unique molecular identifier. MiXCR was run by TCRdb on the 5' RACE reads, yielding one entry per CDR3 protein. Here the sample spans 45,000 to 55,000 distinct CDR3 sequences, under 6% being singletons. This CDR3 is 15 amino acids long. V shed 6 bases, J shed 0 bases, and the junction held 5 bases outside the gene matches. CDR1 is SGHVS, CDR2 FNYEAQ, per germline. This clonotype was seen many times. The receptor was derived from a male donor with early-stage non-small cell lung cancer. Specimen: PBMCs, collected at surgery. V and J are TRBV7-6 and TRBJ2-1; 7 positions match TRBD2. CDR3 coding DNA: TGTGCCAGCAGTTCACGACTAGCCTCCTACAATGAGCAGTTCTTC. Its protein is CASSSRLASYNEQFF.